This is a list of T cell receptor beta chains from one sample in a study of radiotherapy plus CTLA-4 blockade in lung cancer. The table came from immunoSEQ multiplex PCR; TCRdb's copy has only in-frame clones and leaves some out. The sample contains 50,000 or so clones, roughly 88% of which appear only once. Here the sequenced sample was peripheral blood, taken from a patient treated with radiotherapy plus ipilimumab. These receptors were obtained from a human donor with non-small cell lung cancer whose response to radiotherapy plus ipilimumab could not be evaluated. Both conserved end residues are part of each CDR3. The D gene is left open where the match is weak. Expanded clones are given a class, and other clones once, few, many or no size at all.

d_call	v_call	clone_size	j_call	cdr3_nt	cdr3_aa
NA	TRBV11-2	NA	TRBJ1-1	TGTGCCAGCAGCTTAGGCCCGGCGGGGGTTGGGCCTGAAGCTTTCTTT	CASSLGPAGVGPEAFF
TRBD1	TRBV5-1	NA	TRBJ2-4	TGCGCCAGCAGCCCCGGAAACAGGGGAACGAGGAACATTCAGTACTTC	CASSPGNRGTRNIQYF
NA	TRBV6-1	NA	TRBJ1-2	TGTGCCAGCAGTGAAGAGACATACTACACCTTC	CASSEETYYTF
NA	TRBV4-1	NA	TRBJ2-3	TGCGCCAGCAGCCAAGATCGAGGGCCGCGGAGTGGCACAGATACGCAGTATTTT	CASSQDRGPRSGTDTQYF
TRBD2	TRBV5-1	once	TRBJ2-7	TGCGCCAGCAGCCAGGGACTAGCGGGGGGCTACGAGCAGTACTTC	CASSQGLAGGYEQYF
TRBD1	TRBV7-2	NA	TRBJ2-5	TGTGCCAGCAGCTTGACAGGGGTATATGAGACCCAGTACTTC	CASSLTGVYETQYF
NA	TRBV10-2	NA	TRBJ2-3	TGCGCCAGCAGAGACCGGGTCCGCACAGATACGCAGTATTTT	CASRDRVRTDTQYF
TRBD2	TRBV7-2	NA	TRBJ2-7	TGTGCCAGCAGCTTAGGGGGACTAGCGGGAAGGAGCTACGAGCAGTACTTC	CASSLGGLAGRSYEQYF
TRBD1	TRBV5-4	once	TRBJ2-1	TGTGCCAGCAGCGCCCCCGGGACAGGCTACTCCAATGAGCAGTTCTTC	CASSAPGTGYSNEQFF
TRBD1	TRBV27	NA	TRBJ1-5	TGTGCCAGCAGTTCGGCCCAGGGGGCTGGTCAGCCCCAGCATTTT	CASSSAQGAGQPQHF
NA	TRBV7-2	NA	TRBJ1-4	TGTGCCAGCAGCTTAGCGGAGGGGATTAATGAAAAACTGTTTTTT	CASSLAEGINEKLFF
TRBD2	TRBV9	NA	TRBJ2-1	TGTGCCAGCAGCGTAGAACCGGGGACTAGCGAAGGTGGGTTCTTC	CASSVEPGTSEGGFF
NA	TRBV5-1	few	TRBJ1-2	TGCGCCAGCAGCTTGGATGTGGGGCACGGGGGTTATGGCTACACCTTC	CASSLDVGHGGYGYTF
TRBD1	TRBV7-8	NA	TRBJ2-7	TGTGCCAGCAGCTTATCCGGACAGGGGTACGAGCAGTACTTC	CASSLSGQGYEQYF
TRBD2	TRBV7-9	NA	TRBJ2-3	TGTGCCAGCAGTTCCATAGCGGGAGGTACTAGCACAGATACGCAGTATTTT	CASSSIAGGTSTDTQYF
NA	TRBV19	NA	TRBJ2-3	TGTGCCAGTTCAGCGGGTCACGGCACAGATACGCAGTATTTT	CASSAGHGTDTQYF
TRBD1	TRBV11-2	NA	TRBJ1-6	TGTGCCAGCAGCTTAGATCTTAACAGGGGGATCAATTCACCCCTCCACTTT	CASSLDLNRGINSPLHF
TRBD1	TRBV9	NA	TRBJ1-3	TGTGCCAGCAGCATCCGGACAGGGGACTTGACTGGAAACACCATATATTTT	CASSIRTGDLTGNTIYF
TRBD1	TRBV7-2	NA	TRBJ1-4	TGTGCCAGCAGCCCGGGGACAGGAGAAAATGAAAAACTGTTTTTT	CASSPGTGENEKLFF
NA	TRBV9	NA	TRBJ2-2	TGTGCCAGCAGCGTATCGCGGCACAACACGAACACCGGGGAGCTGTTTTTT	CASSVSRHNTNTGELFF
TRBD1	TRBV5-4	few	TRBJ2-7	TGTGCCAGCAGCTTGAGGCAGGGGGCGAGGGAGCAGTACTTC	CASSLRQGAREQYF
NA	TRBV27	once	TRBJ2-1	TGTGCCAGCAGTTCCAGGGACTCCTACAATGAGCAGTTCTTC	CASSSRDSYNEQFF
TRBD1	TRBV5-4	NA	TRBJ2-3	TGTGCCAGCAGCTCCCGGGACAGGGACGATACGCAGTATTTT	CASSSRDRDDTQYF